A selection of T cell receptor beta chains follows, all from one sample in a study of blood T cells in healthy people across ages. TCRdb independently ran MiXCR on the 5' RACE reads; one entry per CDR3 protein. The profile shows about 680,000 distinct CDR3 sequences, roughly 50% of them singletons. The sample taken for sequencing was blood. These receptors came from a woman aged 55-70 years in good health. CDR3s include the opening cysteine and the closing phenylalanine or tryptophan. The D gene is left open where the match is weak. Clone size is shown for a subset of rows, as once, few, many or a class of expanded clone.

.	TRBV15	.	TRBJ2-5	CATSRALKGSSSETQYF	TGTGCCACCAGCAGAGCCTTGAAAGGATCGTCATCGGAGACCCAGTACTTC
.	TRBV7-2	.	TRBJ2-7	CASSQGGTSYEQYF	TGTGCCAGCAGCCAAGGGGGGACTTCCTACGAGCAGTACTTC
.	TRBV24-1	.	TRBJ2-1	CATRSKDGGRAYNEQFF	TGTGCCACCAGATCGAAGGACGGGGGCAGAGCCTACAATGAGCAGTTCTTC
.	TRBV4-3	.	TRBJ2-7	CASSQDWGTYNEQYF	TGCGCCAGCAGCCAAGATTGGGGCACCTACAATGAGCAGTACTTC
TRBD1	TRBV24-1	once	TRBJ2-7	CATSAPGQGAIYEQYF	TGTGCCACCAGTGCTCCGGGACAGGGGGCTATCTACGAGCAGTACTTC
.	TRBV7-2	few	TRBJ1-1	CASSPGPRGAFF	TGTGCCAGCAGTCCAGGGCCGCGTGGGGCTTTCTTT
.	TRBV29-1	.	TRBJ2-1	CSVEDFTGSSYNKQFF	TGCAGCGTTGAAGATTTTACGGGGAGCTCCTACAATAAGCAGTTCTTC
TRBD1	TRBV2	.	TRBJ2-1	CASSFRQGANEQFF	TGTGCCAGCAGTTTCCGACAGGGGGCAAATGAGCAGTTCTTC
TRBD2	TRBV24-1	.	TRBJ2-1	CATSGGTSGDEQFF	TGTGCCACCAGTGGCGGAACTAGCGGGGATGAGCAGTTCTTC
TRBD1	TRBV7-2	few	TRBJ2-7	CASSLQQGGEQYF	TGTGCCAGCAGCTTGCAACAGGGGGGCGAGCAGTACTTC
.	TRBV20-1	.	TRBJ1-2	CSADGGTNYGYTF	TGCAGTGCTGACGGTGGGACTAACTATGGCTACACCTTC
.	TRBV28	few	TRBJ2-7	CASSPWRRGPNEQYF	TGTGCCAGCAGCCCTTGGAGGAGGGGGCCAAACGAGCAGTACTTC
.	TRBV14	.	TRBJ2-5	CASSQVWGEQYF	TGTGCCAGCAGCCAAGTTTGGGGTGAGCAGTACTTC
.	TRBV5-1	.	TRBJ2-1	CASGPDRNNEQFF	TGCGCCAGCGGCCCTGATCGTAACAATGAGCAGTTCTTC
TRBD1	TRBV4-1	.	TRBJ2-1	CASSHPGTGRNEQFF	TGCGCCAGCAGCCACCCCGGGACAGGAAGGAATGAGCAGTTCTTC
.	TRBV3-1	.	TRBJ1-2	CASSQDWGRSGYTF	TGTGCCAGCAGCCAAGATTGGGGGAGGAGTGGCTACACCTTC
.	TRBV6-6	.	TRBJ2-7	CASTSTGVYHYEQYF	TGTGCCAGCACCTCGACAGGTGTGTACCATTACGAGCAGTACTTC
TRBD2	TRBV5-1	.	TRBJ2-1	CASSPQAGAYNGQFF	TGCGCCAGCAGCCCCCAAGCGGGAGCATACAATGGGCAGTTCTTC
TRBD2	TRBV28	.	TRBJ2-1	CASSAGTSGRISYNEQFF	TGTGCCAGCAGCGCCGGGACTAGCGGGAGAATTTCCTACAATGAGCAGTTCTTC
TRBD1	TRBV28	.	TRBJ2-7	CASSLTTTGANEQYF	TGTGCCAGCAGTTTAACGACCACAGGGGCTAACGAGCAGTACTTC
TRBD1	TRBV6-2/TRBV6-3	.	TRBJ2-1	CASRGTGGAEQFF	TGTGCCAGCAGAGGGACAGGGGGTGCTGAGCAGTTCTTC
.	TRBV7-2	.	TRBJ1-2	CASDDRGPNYGYTF	TGTGCCAGCGACGACCGGGGGCCGAACTATGGCTACACCTTC
.	TRBV11-2	.	TRBJ1-1	CASSLKLGTSNTEAFF	TGTGCCAGCAGCTTAAAGCTCGGGACCTCGAACACTGAAGCTTTCTTT
TRBD2	TRBV2	few	TRBJ2-1	CASSYGTSGSKFF	TGTGCCAGCAGCTATGGGACTAGCGGGAGTAAGTTCTTC
.	TRBV5-1	once	TRBJ2-1	CASSLGSARVWNEQFF	TGCGCCAGCAGCTTGGGAAGCGCAAGGGTCTGGAATGAGCAGTTCTTC
.	TRBV6-2/TRBV6-3	.	TRBJ2-6	CASSLHGGTGANVLTF	TGTGCCAGCAGTCTCCATGGGGGGACTGGGGCCAACGTCCTGACTTTC
TRBD1	TRBV20-1	few	TRBJ2-1	CSALSDRDNEQFF	TGCAGTGCCCTGTCGGACAGGGACAATGAGCAGTTCTTC
TRBD2	TRBV7-9	few	TRBJ2-1	CASSKLAGERSEQFF	TGTGCCAGCAGCAAACTAGCGGGAGAGCGTTCTGAGCAGTTCTTC
TRBD2	TRBV20-1	.	TRBJ2-7	CSAYFQPGLGAEQYF	TGCAGTGCTTATTTTCAGCCGGGACTAGGAGCCGAGCAGTACTTC
TRBD2	TRBV24-1	few	TRBJ2-7	CATSGGSSYNEQYF	TGTGCCACCAGCGGCGGGAGCTCCTACAATGAGCAGTACTTC
TRBD2	TRBV20-1	.	TRBJ2-5	CSAREYSGRAGETQYF	TGCAGTGCTAGAGAGTACAGCGGGAGGGCCGGAGAGACCCAGTACTTC
.	TRBV20-1	.	TRBJ1-1	CSHKHQGNLNTEAFF	TGCAGTCATAAACATCAGGGAAACTTGAACACTGAAGCTTTCTTT
.	TRBV2	.	TRBJ2-7	CASGSGYSYEQYF	TGTGCCAGCGGGAGCGGCTACTCCTACGAGCAGTACTTC
TRBD2	TRBV19	.	TRBJ2-5	CASNQSGGSKKTQYF	TGTGCCAGTAACCAAAGCGGGGGATCCAAGAAGACCCAGTACTTC
.	TRBV7-2	.	TRBJ1-2	CASSLSHYGYTF	TGTGCCAGCAGCTTATCTCACTATGGCTACACCTTC
.	TRBV2	.	TRBJ2-7	CASSAQVGYEQYF	TGTGCCAGCAGTGCTCAGGTGGGTTACGAGCAGTACTTC
TRBD2	TRBV4-2	.	TRBJ2-4	CASSQLGLLTHIQYF	TGTGCCAGCAGCCAACTGGGACTACTCACGCACATTCAGTACTTC
.	TRBV28	few	TRBJ2-7	CASSKPARGGYEQYF	TGTGCCAGCAGTAAACCGGCCAGGGGTGGCTACGAGCAGTACTTC
.	TRBV11-1	.	TRBJ2-1	CASSRGTLETQFF	TGTGCCAGCAGCCGCGGGACTTTGGAGACCCAGTTCTTC
.	TRBV12-3/TRBV12-4	.	TRBJ2-3	CASSLRGTDTDTQYF	TGTGCCAGCAGCCTCAGAGGGACCGACACAGATACGCAGTATTTT
.	TRBV29-1	.	TRBJ1-2	CSVEDQSSNYGYTF	TGCAGCGTTGAAGATCAGAGCTCTAACTATGGCTACACCTTC
.	TRBV7-9	.	TRBJ2-1	CASSLAGSQYFSETRFF	TGTGCCAGCAGCTTAGCCGGGAGCCAGTACTTTTCAGAGACCCGGTTCTTC
TRBD2	TRBV4-3	many	TRBJ2-3	CASSQDTAGGSGYTQYF	TGCGCCAGCAGCCAAGATACGGCGGGAGGGAGTGGGTATACGCAGTATTTT
.	TRBV7-2	few	TRBJ2-5	CASNSRGGGTQETQYF	TGTGCCAGCAACAGTAGGGGGGGAGGGACCCAAGAGACCCAGTACTTC
TRBD1	TRBV5-1	many	TRBJ1-1	CASRLTGDTEAFF	TGCGCCAGCAGGTTGACAGGGGACACTGAAGCTTTCTTT